This T cell receptor beta chain was recorded in a study of T cells in Graves' hyperthyroidism and ophthalmopathy. General study results and limits: Ophthalmopathy and stable hyperthyroidism were separated by a 13 V-J model.

Per the germline V gene, CDR1 is KGHSH and CDR2 is LQKENI. The V gene lost 3 bases and the J gene lost 7 bases, with 10 bases spanning the gap. The CDR3 covers 13 residues. Uncontrolled infection, other autoimmune disease, pregnancy and lactation each barred patients from inclusion. The PBMCs were taken from 10 ml of fresh peripheral blood. This clonotype was seen many times. Its antigen is as yet unknown. Researchers amplified the TCR beta CDR3 regions from RNA transcripts. The primer set for the first-round RT-PCR of the TCR CDR3 was HTBI. TCRdb passed the multiplex PCR reads through MiXCR, listing each CDR3 protein once. This table holds 90,000 to 120,000 distinct CDR3 sequences, 16% found once.

The sample comprised blood. This receptor was taken from a woman aged 50 to 65 with Graves' hyperthyroidism. The chain has TRBV18 and TRBJ2-1, with no clear D. This CDR3 is CASSPRIANEQFF. As DNA, the CDR3 is TGTGCCAGCTCACCTCGAATTGCGAATGAGCAGTTCTTC.